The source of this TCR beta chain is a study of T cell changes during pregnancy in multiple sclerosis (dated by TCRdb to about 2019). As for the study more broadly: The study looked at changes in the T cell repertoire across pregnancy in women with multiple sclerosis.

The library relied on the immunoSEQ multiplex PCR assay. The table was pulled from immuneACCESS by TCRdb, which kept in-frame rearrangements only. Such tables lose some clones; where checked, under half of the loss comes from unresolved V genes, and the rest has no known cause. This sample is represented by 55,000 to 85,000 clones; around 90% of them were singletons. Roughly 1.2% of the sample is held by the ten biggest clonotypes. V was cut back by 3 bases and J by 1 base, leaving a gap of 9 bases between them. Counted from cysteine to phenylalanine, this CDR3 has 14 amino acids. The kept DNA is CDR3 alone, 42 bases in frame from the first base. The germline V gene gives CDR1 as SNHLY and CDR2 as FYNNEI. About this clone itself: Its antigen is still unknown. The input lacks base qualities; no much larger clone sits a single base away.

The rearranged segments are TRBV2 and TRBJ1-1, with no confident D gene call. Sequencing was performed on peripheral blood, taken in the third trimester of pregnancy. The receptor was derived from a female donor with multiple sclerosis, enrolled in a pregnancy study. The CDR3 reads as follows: CASSDLTPNTEAFF. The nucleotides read TGTGCCAGCAGTGATTTGACACCGAACACTGAAGCTTTCTTT.